The rows below give T cell receptor beta chains drawn from one sample of a study of T cells in Graves' hyperthyroidism and ophthalmopathy. TCRdb ran MiXCR on the multiplex PCR reads and lists one entry per CDR3 protein. This table has under 400,000 distinct CDR3 sequences, roughly 13% appearing once. The material sequenced was blood. The receptor set was obtained from a woman aged 18-29 years with Graves' hyperthyroidism. Both conserved end residues are part of each CDR3. The D gene is left open where the match is weak. Clone size is given for some rows only: seen once, a few or many times, or a class if the clone is expanded.

j_gene: TRBJ1-1; d_gene: NA; len: 13; abundance: few; v_gene: TRBV6-1; CDR3aa: CASNVDRNTEAFF; CDR3nt: TGTGCCAGCAACGTAGACAGAAACACTGAAGCTTTCTTT
j_gene: TRBJ2-2; d_gene: NA; len: 15; abundance: many; v_gene: TRBV7-9; CDR3aa: CASSLEPTWTGELFF; CDR3nt: TGTGCCAGCAGCTTAGAGCCCACCTGGACCGGGGAGCTGTTTTTT
j_gene: TRBJ1-1; d_gene: NA; len: 15; abundance: many; v_gene: TRBV4-1; CDR3aa: CASSQEPRENTEAFF; CDR3nt: TGCGCCAGCAGCCAAGAACCACGAGAGAACACTGAAGCTTTCTTT
j_gene: TRBJ1-4; d_gene: NA; len: 13; abundance: NA; v_gene: TRBV7-8; CDR3aa: CASSLGALEKLFF; CDR3nt: TGTGCCAGCAGCTTAGGGGCACTTGAAAAACTGTTTTTT
j_gene: TRBJ1-5; d_gene: NA; len: 16; abundance: many; v_gene: TRBV28; CDR3aa: CASSFAGDGSNQPQHF; CDR3nt: TGTGCCAGCAGTTTTGCGGGGGATGGTAGCAATCAGCCCCAGCATTTT
j_gene: TRBJ1-2; d_gene: TRBD1; len: 15; abundance: once; v_gene: TRBV12-3/TRBV12-4; CDR3aa: CASSRSTGGNYGYTF; CDR3nt: TGTGCCAGCAGTCGGTCGACAGGGGGCAACTATGGCTACACCTTC
j_gene: TRBJ1-1; d_gene: NA; len: 14; abundance: few; v_gene: TRBV5-6; CDR3aa: CASSPPWANTEAFF; CDR3nt: TGTGCCAGCAGCCCCCCTTGGGCGAACACTGAAGCTTTCTTT
j_gene: TRBJ2-1; d_gene: NA; len: 17; abundance: many; v_gene: TRBV6-1; CDR3aa: CASSEARMGGGSNEQFF; CDR3nt: TGTGCCAGCAGTGAAGCAAGGATGGGAGGGGGGTCCAATGAGCAGTTCTTC
j_gene: TRBJ1-2; d_gene: NA; len: 13; abundance: NA; v_gene: TRBV5-4; CDR3aa: CASSLQGSSGYTF; CDR3nt: TGTGCCAGCAGCTTGCAGGGATCTTCCGGCTACACCTTC
j_gene: TRBJ2-5; d_gene: NA; len: 15; abundance: NA; v_gene: TRBV4-1; CDR3aa: CASSQRAGTKETQYF; CDR3nt: TGCGCCAGCAGCCAGCGAGCCGGGACAAAAGAGACCCAGTACTTC
j_gene: TRBJ2-5; d_gene: NA; len: 13; abundance: many; v_gene: TRBV20-1; CDR3aa: CSASSQLQETQYF; CDR3nt: TGCAGTGCTAGTTCTCAACTACAAGAGACCCAGTACTTC
j_gene: TRBJ2-7; d_gene: TRBD2; len: 12; abundance: many; v_gene: TRBV12-3/TRBV12-4; CDR3aa: CASSLSGGEQYF; CDR3nt: TGTGCCAGCAGTTTATCGGGAGGCGAGCAGTACTTC
j_gene: TRBJ2-3; d_gene: NA; len: 14; abundance: few; v_gene: TRBV5-1; CDR3aa: CASSFRLDMDTQYF; CDR3nt: TGCGCCAGCAGCTTTCGACTTGATATGGATACGCAGTATTTT
j_gene: TRBJ2-3; d_gene: NA; len: 15; abundance: few; v_gene: TRBV4-2; CDR3aa: CASSQEGPSVDTQYF; CDR3nt: TGTGCCAGCAGCCAAGAGGGACCGTCCGTTGATACGCAGTATTTT
j_gene: TRBJ2-7; d_gene: TRBD1; len: 14; abundance: many; v_gene: TRBV6-1; CDR3aa: CASRGTDRGVEQYF; CDR3nt: TGTGCCAGCAGGGGAACGGACAGGGGAGTCGAGCAGTACTTC
j_gene: TRBJ2-5; d_gene: TRBD1; len: 15; abundance: NA; v_gene: TRBV6-2/TRBV6-3; CDR3aa: CASSYSGTDQETQYF; CDR3nt: TGTGCCAGCAGTTACTCCGGGACAGACCAAGAGACCCAGTACTTC
j_gene: TRBJ2-1; d_gene: TRBD2; len: 16; abundance: once; v_gene: TRBV2; CDR3aa: CASSLGLAGGQNEQFF; CDR3nt: TGTGCCAGCAGCTTAGGACTAGCGGGGGGGCAAAATGAGCAGTTCTTC
j_gene: TRBJ2-2; d_gene: NA; len: 16; abundance: many; v_gene: TRBV28; CDR3aa: CASSPFNGPNTGELFF; CDR3nt: TGTGCCAGCAGTCCCTTTAACGGTCCGAACACCGGGGAGCTGTTTTTT
j_gene: TRBJ2-5; d_gene: NA; len: 15; abundance: few; v_gene: TRBV14; CDR3aa: CASSTTGLAQETQYF; CDR3nt: TGTGCCAGCAGCACGACGGGTCTAGCCCAAGAGACCCAGTACTTC
j_gene: TRBJ1-4; d_gene: NA; len: 15; abundance: NA; v_gene: TRBV5-1; CDR3aa: CASSLEQATNEKLFF; CDR3nt: TGCGCCAGCAGCTTGGAGCAGGCAACTAATGAAAAACTGTTTTTT
j_gene: TRBJ2-1; d_gene: NA; len: 11; abundance: many; v_gene: TRBV12-3/TRBV12-4; CDR3aa: CASRAYNEQFF; CDR3nt: TGTGCCAGCAGAGCCTACAATGAGCAGTTCTTC
j_gene: TRBJ2-7; d_gene: NA; len: 15; abundance: many; v_gene: TRBV28; CDR3aa: CASSFGRIGHYEQYF; CDR3nt: TGTGCCAGCAGTTTCGGCAGGATTGGTCACTACGAGCAGTACTTC
j_gene: TRBJ2-7; d_gene: NA; len: 19; abundance: many; v_gene: TRBV24-1; CDR3aa: CATSDFPPLDQGGTYEQYF; CDR3nt: TGTGCCACCAGTGATTTTCCCCCCCTCGATCAGGGCGGAACCTACGAGCAGTACTTC
j_gene: TRBJ2-7; d_gene: NA; len: 15; abundance: many; v_gene: TRBV6-5; CDR3aa: CASSYNREGVYEQYF; CDR3nt: TGTGCCAGCAGTTACAACAGGGAGGGGGTATACGAGCAGTACTTC
j_gene: TRBJ1-2; d_gene: TRBD1; len: 13; abundance: NA; v_gene: TRBV29-1; CDR3aa: CSAGQGANYGYTF; CDR3nt: TGCAGCGCCGGACAGGGGGCTAACTATGGCTACACCTTC
j_gene: TRBJ2-1; d_gene: NA; len: 13; abundance: many; v_gene: TRBV11-2; CDR3aa: CASMVGAYNEQFF; CDR3nt: TGTGCCAGCATGGTCGGGGCGTACAATGAGCAGTTCTTC
j_gene: TRBJ2-2; d_gene: NA; len: 16; abundance: few; v_gene: TRBV27; CDR3aa: CASSLWGGAHTGELFF; CDR3nt: TGTGCCAGCAGTTTATGGGGGGGGGCCCACACCGGGGAGCTGTTTTTT
j_gene: TRBJ2-5; d_gene: NA; len: 13; abundance: NA; v_gene: TRBV13; CDR3aa: CASSRDDRATQCF; CDR3nt: TGTGCCAGCAGCCGGGACGATCGGGCGACCCAGTGCTTC
j_gene: TRBJ1-1; d_gene: NA; len: 12; abundance: NA; v_gene: TRBV2; CDR3aa: CASSPQGPQAFF; CDR3nt: TGTGCCAGCAGCCCACAGGGTCCTCAAGCTTTCTTT
j_gene: TRBJ2-3; d_gene: NA; len: 14; abundance: many; v_gene: TRBV29-1; CDR3aa: CSVESPASTDTQYF; CDR3nt: TGCAGCGTTGAATCACCAGCCTCCACAGATACGCAGTATTTT
j_gene: TRBJ2-7; d_gene: NA; len: 13; abundance: many; v_gene: TRBV18; CDR3aa: CASSPRDSYEQYF; CDR3nt: TGTGCCAGCTCACCAAGGGACTCCTACGAGCAGTACTTC
j_gene: TRBJ2-7; d_gene: NA; len: 15; abundance: many; v_gene: TRBV7-9; CDR3aa: CASSLGGVGSYEQYF; CDR3nt: TGTGCCAGCAGCTTAGGGGGCGTAGGCTCCTACGAGCAGTACTTC
j_gene: TRBJ2-1; d_gene: TRBD2; len: 14; abundance: many; v_gene: TRBV7-9; CDR3aa: CASSPRLAGVEQFF; CDR3nt: TGTGCCAGCAGCCCGCGACTAGCGGGAGTCGAGCAGTTCTTC
j_gene: TRBJ2-3; d_gene: NA; len: 16; abundance: NA; v_gene: TRBV4-3; CDR3aa: CASSQARGGSTDTQYF; CDR3nt: TGCGCCAGCAGCCAAGCGCGGGGCGGAAGCACAGATACGCAGTATTTT
j_gene: TRBJ2-1; d_gene: TRBD2; len: 18; abundance: NA; v_gene: TRBV16; CDR3aa: CASSQSRVAGGPGNEQFF; CDR3nt: TGTGCCAGCAGCCAATCCCGGGTAGCGGGAGGCCCCGGGAATGAGCAGTTCTTC
j_gene: TRBJ2-5; d_gene: NA; len: 10; abundance: many; v_gene: TRBV28; CDR3aa: CAIGEETQYF; CDR3nt: TGTGCCATCGGAGAAGAGACCCAGTACTTC
j_gene: TRBJ1-1; d_gene: NA; len: 17; abundance: NA; v_gene: TRBV4-1; CDR3aa: CASSQVQPRWANTEAFF; CDR3nt: TGCGCCAGCAGCCAAGTCCAGCCTAGATGGGCGAACACTGAAGCTTTCTTT
j_gene: TRBJ1-3; d_gene: TRBD1; len: 20; abundance: few; v_gene: TRBV28; CDR3aa: CASSRQGTGALSDSGNTIYF; CDR3nt: TGTGCCAGTAGCCGGCAGGGGACAGGGGCGTTGTCGGACTCTGGAAACACCATATATTTT
j_gene: TRBJ2-3; d_gene: NA; len: 12; abundance: NA; v_gene: TRBV3-1; CDR3aa: CASRRVGDTQYF; CDR3nt: TGTGCCAGCAGACGCGTAGGAGATACGCAGTATTTT
j_gene: TRBJ1-1; d_gene: TRBD1; len: 15; abundance: many; v_gene: TRBV2; CDR3aa: CASSKQGAWNTEAFF; CDR3nt: TGTGCCAGCAGTAAACAGGGGGCTTGGAACACTGAAGCTTTCTTT
j_gene: TRBJ2-1; d_gene: NA; len: 16; abundance: many; v_gene: TRBV4-3; CDR3aa: CASSQEFAPSYNEQFF; CDR3nt: TGCGCCAGCAGCCAAGAGTTCGCGCCGTCCTACAATGAGCAGTTCTTC